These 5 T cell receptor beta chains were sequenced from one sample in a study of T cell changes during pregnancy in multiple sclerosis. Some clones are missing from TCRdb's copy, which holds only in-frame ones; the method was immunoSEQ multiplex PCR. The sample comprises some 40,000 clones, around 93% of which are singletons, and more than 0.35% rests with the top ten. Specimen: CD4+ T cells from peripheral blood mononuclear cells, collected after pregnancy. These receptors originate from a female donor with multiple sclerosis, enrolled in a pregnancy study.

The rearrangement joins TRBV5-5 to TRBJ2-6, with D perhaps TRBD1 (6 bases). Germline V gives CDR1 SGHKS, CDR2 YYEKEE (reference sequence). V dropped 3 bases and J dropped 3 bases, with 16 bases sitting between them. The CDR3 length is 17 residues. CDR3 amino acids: CASSWDGGNGGANVLTF. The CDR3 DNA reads TGTGCCAGCAGCTGGGATGGGGGCAATGGTGGGGCCAACGTCCTGACTTTC.

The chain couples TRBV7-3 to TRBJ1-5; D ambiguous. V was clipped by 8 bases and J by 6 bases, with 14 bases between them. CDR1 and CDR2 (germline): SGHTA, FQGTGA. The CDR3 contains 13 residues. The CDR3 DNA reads TGTGCCAGCTCGGACGGTGCGGGTCAGCCCCAGCATTTT. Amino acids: CASSDGAGQPQHF.

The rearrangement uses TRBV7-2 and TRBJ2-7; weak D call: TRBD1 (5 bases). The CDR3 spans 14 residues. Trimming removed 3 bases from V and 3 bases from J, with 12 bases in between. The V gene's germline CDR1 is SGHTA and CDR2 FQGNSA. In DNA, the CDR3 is TGTGCCAGCAGCTTTAGTCAGGGTGGCTACGAGCAGTACTTC. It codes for CASSFSQGGYEQYF.

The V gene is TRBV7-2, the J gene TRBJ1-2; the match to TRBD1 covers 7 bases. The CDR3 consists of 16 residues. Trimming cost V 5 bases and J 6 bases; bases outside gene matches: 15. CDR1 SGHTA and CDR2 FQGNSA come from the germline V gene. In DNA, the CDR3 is TGTGCCAGCAGCGGTCTCCCCAGACAGGGTAGGGATGGCTACACCTTC. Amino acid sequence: CASSGLPRQGRDGYTF.

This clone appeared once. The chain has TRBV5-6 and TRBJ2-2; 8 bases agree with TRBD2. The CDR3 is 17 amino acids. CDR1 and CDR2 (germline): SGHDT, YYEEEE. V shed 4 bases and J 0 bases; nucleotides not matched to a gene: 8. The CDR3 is CASSRLGRGANTGELFF. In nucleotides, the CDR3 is TGTGCCAGCAGCCGCCTTGGGCGGGGGGCGAACACCGGGGAGCTGTTTTTT.